The clone carrying this TCR beta chain was seen at least ten times. Its antigen is undetermined. The entry originates in a study of T cells in Graves' hyperthyroidism and ophthalmopathy. This CDR3 contains 14 residues. Germline assignment: CDR1 DFQATT and CDR2 SNEGSKA (reference sequence). V dropped 6 bases and J dropped 7 bases, with 22 bases sitting between them. Ophthalmopathy patients showed a Clinical Activity Score of at least 3, NOSPECS grade of at least 4 and duration under 3 months. Criteria for exclusion of patients were uncontrolled infection, other autoimmune disease, pregnancy or lactation. TCR beta CDR3 regions were amplified from RNA. HTBI primers were the set used in a first-round RT-PCR of the TCR CDR3. Each CDR3 protein gets one entry after TCRdb re-called the multiplex PCR reads with MiXCR. The sample holds about half a million distinct CDR3 sequences, about 20% seen once. Study-level findings and limits: Most thyroid clonotypes expanded above 0.001 appeared in blood too. Through a model of 13 V-J features, ophthalmopathy was separated from stable hyperthyroidism.

This clonotype was obtained from a woman in her 70s with Graves' ophthalmopathy. Specimen: blood. The rearrangement joins TRBV20-1 to TRBJ2-7; D could derive from TRBD1 or TRBD2 (6 bases each). CDR3 DNA: TGCAGTGCCAACAGGGACTCGACAAGAGGGGAGCAGTACTTC. It translates to CSANRDSTRGEQYF.